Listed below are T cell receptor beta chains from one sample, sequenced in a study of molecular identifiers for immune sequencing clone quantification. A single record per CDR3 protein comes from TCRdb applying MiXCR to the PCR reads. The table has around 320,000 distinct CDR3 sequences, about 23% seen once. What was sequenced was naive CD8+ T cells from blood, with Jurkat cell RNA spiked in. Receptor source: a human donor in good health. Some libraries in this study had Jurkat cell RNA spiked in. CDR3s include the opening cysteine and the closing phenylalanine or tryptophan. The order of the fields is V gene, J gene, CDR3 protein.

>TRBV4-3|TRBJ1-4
CASSQGYRVRATNEKLFF
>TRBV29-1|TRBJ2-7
CSVEGFGGEYEQYF
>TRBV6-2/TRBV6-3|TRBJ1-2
CASSYSLEYYGYTF
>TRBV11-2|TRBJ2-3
CASTTWSDNMQYF
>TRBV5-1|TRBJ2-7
CASSLDGPPETYEQYF
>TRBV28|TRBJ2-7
CASNDGMGFEEQYF
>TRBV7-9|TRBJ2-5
CASSPYQETQYF
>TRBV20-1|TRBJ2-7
CSARDTASYPYEQYF
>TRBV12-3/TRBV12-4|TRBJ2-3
CASSLFRTGGSDTQYF
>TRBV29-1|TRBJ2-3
CSVPGTVTDTQYF
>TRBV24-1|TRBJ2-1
CATSRVKGNEQFF
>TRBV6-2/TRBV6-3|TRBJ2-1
CASSPNEDSADEQFF
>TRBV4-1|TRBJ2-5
CASNQETVLQETQYF
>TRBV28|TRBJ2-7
CASSPPWGSGYNSEQYF
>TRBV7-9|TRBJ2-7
CASSSRGDAYEQYF
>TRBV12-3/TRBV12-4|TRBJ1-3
CAGSLGRVAGDTIYF
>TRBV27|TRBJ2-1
CASKGTGVRNEQFF
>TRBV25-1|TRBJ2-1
CASSEVGQGAYEQFF
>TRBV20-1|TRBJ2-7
CSARDGQGPYEQYF
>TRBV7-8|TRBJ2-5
CASSLALTGRETQYF
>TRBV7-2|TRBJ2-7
CASSLEGSGDYEQYF
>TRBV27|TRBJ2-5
CASSPIGPTQETRYF
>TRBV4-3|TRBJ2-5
CASSTREGETQYF
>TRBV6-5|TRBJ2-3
CASSYSGLEGTDTQYF
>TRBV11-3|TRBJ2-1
CASSRTGTSANNEQFF
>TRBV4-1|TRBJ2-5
CASSVRINYPGTQYF
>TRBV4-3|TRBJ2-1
CASRQTSGSYNEQFF
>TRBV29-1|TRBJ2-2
CSVELINTGELFF
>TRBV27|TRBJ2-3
CASSLLSDREGDTQYF
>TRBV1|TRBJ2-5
CTSSRGKSGSETQYF
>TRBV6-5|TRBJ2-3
CASSKTDSTDTQYF
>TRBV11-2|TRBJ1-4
CASTTTGGATNEKLFF
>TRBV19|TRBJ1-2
CASSIFSGNYGYTF
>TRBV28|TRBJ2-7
CASSPMGPREQYF
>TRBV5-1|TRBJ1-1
CASSLYEEMGTEAFF
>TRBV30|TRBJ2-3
CAWRAPGLFGDTQYF
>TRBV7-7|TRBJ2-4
CASSDEQGPKNIQYF
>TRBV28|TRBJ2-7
CASTPTSGSSYEQYF
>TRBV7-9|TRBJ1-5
CASSDDSLNQPQHF
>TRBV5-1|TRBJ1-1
CASSIGQSPMNTEAFF
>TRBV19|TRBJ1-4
CASSPSSQGPFEKLFF
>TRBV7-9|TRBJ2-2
CASSPATEANTGELFF
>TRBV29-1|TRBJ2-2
CSVEGGLSTGELFF
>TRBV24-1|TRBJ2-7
CATADSSRGYEQYF